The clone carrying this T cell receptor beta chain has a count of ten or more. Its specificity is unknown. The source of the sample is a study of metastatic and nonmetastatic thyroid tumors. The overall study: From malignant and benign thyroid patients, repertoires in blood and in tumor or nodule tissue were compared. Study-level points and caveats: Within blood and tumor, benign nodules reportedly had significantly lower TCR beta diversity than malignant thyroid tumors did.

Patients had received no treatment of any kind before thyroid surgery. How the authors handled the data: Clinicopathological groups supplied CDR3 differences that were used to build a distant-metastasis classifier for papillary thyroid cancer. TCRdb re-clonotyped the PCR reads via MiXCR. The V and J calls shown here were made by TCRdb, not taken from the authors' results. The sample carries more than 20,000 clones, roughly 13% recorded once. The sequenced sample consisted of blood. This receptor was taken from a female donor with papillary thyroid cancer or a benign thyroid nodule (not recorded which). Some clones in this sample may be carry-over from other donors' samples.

In DNA, the CDR3 is TGTGCCAGTAAAGGAAACCGGGACCTCACAGATACGCAGTATTTT. It is translated as CASKGNRDLTDTQYF. V and J are TRBV27 and TRBJ2-3; tentatively, D is TRBD1 or TRBD2 (5 bases each). V was cut by 9 bases and J by 2 bases, with 18 bases left in between. The V gene's germline CDR1 is MNHEY and CDR2 SMNVEV (reference sequence). There are 15 residues in the CDR3.